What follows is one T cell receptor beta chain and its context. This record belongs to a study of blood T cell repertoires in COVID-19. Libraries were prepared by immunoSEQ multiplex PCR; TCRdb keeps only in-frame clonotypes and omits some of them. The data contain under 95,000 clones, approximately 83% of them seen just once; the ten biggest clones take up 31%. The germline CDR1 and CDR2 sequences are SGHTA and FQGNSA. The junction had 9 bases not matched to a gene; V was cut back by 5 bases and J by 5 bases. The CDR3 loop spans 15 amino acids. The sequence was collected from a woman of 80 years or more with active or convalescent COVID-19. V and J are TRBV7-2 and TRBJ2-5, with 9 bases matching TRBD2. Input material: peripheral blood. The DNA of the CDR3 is TGTGCCAGCAGCGTTAGCGGGGGTGACCCCGAGACCCAGTACTTC. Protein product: CASSVSGGDPETQYF.